This is a list of T cell receptor beta chains from one sample in a study of siplizumab effects on memory and regulatory T cells. The method was immunoSEQ multiplex PCR; TCRdb's version includes in-frame clones alone and lacks a portion of them. The table has 95,000 to 100,000 clones, about 90% seen once. What was sequenced was non-Treg CD4+ T cells sorted from blood. The receptors were gathered from a human donor in good health. The CDR3 runs from the conserved cysteine through the conserved F or W. The order of the fields is clone size, CDR3 length, D gene, V gene, J gene, CDR3 protein, CDR3 DNA. D genes are given only for firm matches. Part of the rows lack a size; the others show once, few, many or a class for expanded clones.

>-|17|TRBD2|TRBV14|TRBJ2-7
CASSQDRTRGSSYEQYF
TGTGCCAGCAGCCAAGATCGTACGCGGGGGAGCTCCTACGAGCAGTACTTC
>-|13|TRBD2|TRBV5-1|TRBJ2-3
CASASGMGDTQYF
TGCGCCAGCGCTAGCGGGATGGGAGATACGCAGTATTTT
>-|16|-|TRBV5-1|TRBJ2-7
CASSLAQASGSYEQYF
TGCGCCAGCAGCTTGGCCCAGGCCTCCGGCTCCTACGAGCAGTACTTC
>-|16|TRBD2|TRBV6-6|TRBJ2-3
CASSIRAGNITDTQYF
TGTGCCAGCAGTATTCGAGCGGGGAACATCACAGATACGCAGTATTTT
>-|15|TRBD2|TRBV4-3|TRBJ2-1
CASSQVASGSYEQFF
TGCGCCAGCAGCCAAGTGGCTAGCGGGAGCTATGAGCAGTTCTTC
>once|15|-|TRBV5-6|TRBJ1-4
CASSPRGAGNEKLFF
TGTGCCAGCAGCCCCCGGGGGGCAGGTAATGAAAAACTGTTTTTT
>-|12|-|TRBV5-1|TRBJ2-7
CASSGGTYEQYF
TGCGCCAGCAGCGGGGGGACCTACGAGCAGTACTTC
>-|17|TRBD2|TRBV7-8|TRBJ2-2
CASSLVGTSGIIGELFF
TGTGCCAGCAGCTTAGTGGGGACTAGCGGAATTATCGGGGAGCTGTTTTTT
>-|14|TRBD2|TRBV6-6|TRBJ2-7
CASSWRGRSHEQYF
TGTGCCAGCAGTTGGCGCGGGAGATCTCACGAGCAGTACTTC
>once|15|-|TRBV14|TRBJ2-2
CASSQQTQNTGELFF
TGTGCCAGCAGCCAACAGACTCAGAACACCGGGGAGCTGTTTTTT
>-|15|TRBD1|TRBV6-1|TRBJ1-2
CASTETGGSGYGYTF
TGTGCCAGCACTGAGACAGGGGGCTCCGGATATGGCTACACCTTC
>-|15|TRBD1|TRBV9|TRBJ2-3
CASSADRAHTDTQYF
TGTGCCAGCAGCGCGGACAGGGCACACACAGATACGCAGTATTTT
>-|16|TRBD1|TRBV10-1|TRBJ1-5
CASSDSGQGRNQPQHF
TGCGCCAGCAGTGACTCCGGACAGGGTCGGAATCAGCCCCAGCATTTT
>-|12|-|TRBV5-5|TRBJ2-7
CASSLGGYEQYF
TGTGCCAGCAGCTTAGGCGGCTACGAGCAGTACTTC
>-|15|-|TRBV2|TRBJ2-1
CASSEDSSSYNEQFF
TGTGCCAGCAGTGAGGACTCGAGCTCCTACAATGAGCAGTTCTTC
>-|13|-|TRBV19|TRBJ1-1
CASIRDKNTEAFF
TGTGCCAGTATAAGGGACAAGAACACTGAAGCTTTCTTT
>-|16|TRBD2|TRBV10-3|TRBJ2-7
CAISEKASGRVYEQYF
TGTGCCATCAGTGAAAAGGCTAGCGGGAGGGTCTACGAGCAGTACTTC
>-|15|-|TRBV19|TRBJ1-5
CASSMGHRDSQPQHF
TGTGCCAGTAGTATGGGACACAGGGATTCGCAGCCCCAGCATTTT
>-|13|-|TRBV5-4|TRBJ2-5
CASSLGRAETQYF
TGTGCCAGCAGCTTGGGCAGGGCAGAGACCCAGTACTTC
>-|14|TRBD1|TRBV7-9|TRBJ1-5
CASSSDRVPQPQHF
TGTGCCAGCAGCTCAGACAGGGTTCCTCAGCCCCAGCATTTT
>-|16|TRBD1|TRBV10-3|TRBJ1-3
CAISETGGSSGNTIYF
TGTGCCATCAGTGAAACAGGGGGTTCCTCTGGAAACACCATATATTTT
>-|14|-|TRBV9|TRBJ1-2
CASSEGLTNYGYTF
TGTGCCAGCAGCGAGGGGTTGACTAACTATGGCTACACCTTC
>-|17|TRBD2|TRBV10-3|TRBJ2-1
CAISEKAAGATYNEQFF
TGTGCCATCAGTGAGAAAGCGGCGGGAGCGACCTACAATGAGCAGTTCTTC
>-|15|-|TRBV25-1|TRBJ1-2
CASSEGQGVDYGYTF
TGTGCCAGCAGTGAAGGGCAGGGAGTCGACTATGGCTACACCTTC
>-|16|-|TRBV27|TRBJ2-7
CASRMTGGGGSYEQYF
TGTGCCAGCAGAATGACAGGAGGCGGAGGGTCCTACGAGCAGTACTTC
>-|14|-|TRBV7-8|TRBJ1-2
CASSLQGQEEGYTF
TGTGCCAGCAGCTTACAGGGGCAAGAGGAGGGCTACACCTTC
>-|15|-|TRBV5-4|TRBJ2-6
CASSHINSGANVLTF
TGTGCCAGCAGCCATATTAATTCTGGGGCCAACGTCCTGACTTTC
>-|14|TRBD1|TRBV7-9|TRBJ1-2
CASSPGQATNGYTF
TGTGCCAGCAGCCCCGGACAGGCGACGAATGGCTACACCTTC
>-|14|-|TRBV2|TRBJ1-2
CASSESGGTYGYTF
TGTGCCAGCAGTGAAAGTGGAGGGACCTATGGCTACACCTTC
>-|14|-|TRBV10-3|TRBJ1-3
CAISDSLSGNTIYF
TGTGCCATCAGTGACAGTCTCTCTGGAAACACCATATATTTT
>-|14|TRBD1|TRBV6-6|TRBJ2-7
CASSYRDRVNEQYF
TGTGCCAGCAGTTACCGAGACAGGGTGAACGAGCAGTACTTC
>-|15|-|TRBV5-1|TRBJ2-1
CASRGRVDSYNEQFF
TGCGCCAGTCGGGGGCGAGTAGATTCCTACAATGAGCAGTTCTTC
>-|12|-|TRBV28|TRBJ2-5
CASSFSPATQYF
TGTGCCAGCAGTTTCTCCCCTGCGACCCAGTACTTC
>once|16|TRBD2|TRBV5-6|TRBJ2-1
CASRELAGGPSGEQFF
TGTGCCAGCAGAGAACTAGCGGGAGGGCCTTCTGGTGAGCAGTTCTTC
>-|13|TRBD1|TRBV19|TRBJ1-3
CASSIEGGNTIYF
TGTGCCAGTAGCATAGAAGGGGGCAACACCATATATTTT
>-|10|-|TRBV7-9|TRBJ2-7
CASSSREQYF
TGTGCCAGCAGCTCACGCGAGCAGTACTTC
>-|15|TRBD2|TRBV29-1|TRBJ2-3
CSVQKASGKVDTQYF
TGCAGCGTTCAGAAGGCTAGCGGGAAGGTAGATACGCAGTATTTT
>once|12|-|TRBV25-1|TRBJ2-3
CASSELTDTQYF
TGTGCCAGCAGTGAATTGACAGATACGCAGTATTTT
>-|14|-|TRBV18|TRBJ2-3
CASSPNRASDTQYF
TGTGCCAGCTCACCGAACAGGGCCTCAGATACGCAGTATTTT
>many|13|-|TRBV6-5|TRBJ1-1
CASSNDVNTEAFF
TGTGCCAGCAGTAACGACGTGAACACTGAAGCTTTCTTT
>-|16|TRBD1|TRBV27|TRBJ1-6
CASSFFSGQGNSPLHF
TGTGCCAGCAGTTTCTTCTCTGGACAGGGTAATTCACCCCTCCACTTT
>-|16|TRBD1|TRBV10-3|TRBJ2-7
CAISKTAGTGTREQYF
TGTGCCATCAGTAAAACCGCCGGGACAGGGACCCGCGAGCAGTACTTC
>-|14|TRBD1|TRBV27|TRBJ1-5
CASSFPGGGQPQHF
TGTGCCAGCAGTTTCCCAGGAGGGGGCCAGCCCCAGCATTTT
>-|13|-|TRBV6-5|TRBJ2-3
CASKGPGADTQYF
TGTGCCAGCAAGGGGCCAGGGGCAGATACGCAGTATTTT
>-|13|-|TRBV5-8|TRBJ2-7
CASSLAGRYEQYF
TGTGCCAGCAGCTTGGCTGGGAGATACGAGCAGTACTTC
>-|13|-|TRBV29-1|TRBJ2-3
CSVAENWSDTQYF
TGCAGCGTTGCTGAAAATTGGTCGGATACGCAGTATTTT
>-|16|TRBD1|TRBV29-1|TRBJ1-1
CSVEERPDRDLTEAFF
TGCAGCGTTGAAGAACGACCGGACAGGGATCTCACTGAAGCTTTCTTT
>-|14|TRBD1|TRBV6-5|TRBJ2-7
CASSRGTGGFEQYF
TGTGCCAGCAGCCGCGGGACAGGGGGCTTCGAGCAGTACTTC
>-|13|TRBD2|TRBV30|TRBJ2-7
CAWRANQGGEQYF
TGTGCCTGGAGAGCAAACCAGGGAGGGGAGCAGTACTTC
>-|14|-|TRBV5-4|TRBJ1-1
CASSHSNREPEAFF
TGTGCCAGCAGCCATTCAAACAGGGAACCTGAAGCTTTCTTT
>-|18|-|TRBV9|TRBJ1-5
CASSVAKGGRTTNQPQHF
TGTGCCAGCAGCGTAGCCAAAGGGGGAAGGACCACCAATCAGCCCCAGCATTTT
>-|15|-|TRBV2|TRBJ1-3
CARLGGFLSGNTIYF
TGTGCCAGGCTAGGGGGGTTTCTATCTGGAAACACCATATATTTT
>-|13|TRBD2|TRBV11-1|TRBJ2-3
CAISGRDTDTQYF
TGTGCCATCAGCGGGAGAGACACAGATACGCAGTATTTT
>-|14|TRBD1|TRBV5-4|TRBJ2-1
CASTMGQGYNEQFF
TGTGCCAGCACTATGGGACAGGGCTACAATGAGCAGTTCTTC
>-|17|-|TRBV21-1|TRBJ1-5
CASSKGADRGPLEPQHF
TGTGCCAGCAGCAAAGGGGCGGACAGGGGGCCCCTCGAGCCCCAGCATTTT